These 3 T cell receptor beta chains share one sample of origin, sequenced in a study. The TRBV12-4/TRBJ1-2 clonotypes were amplified using barcode primers with ligated adaptors. From the multiplex PCR reads, TCRdb called clonotypes with MiXCR, one entry per CDR3 protein. The table has a few hundred distinct CDR3 sequences, 9.5% to 14% seen once. The sample comprised naive CD4+ T cells sorted from blood. Subset here: naive CD4+ T cells, CD4+CD45RA+CD25-. The source of these receptors is a female donor with breast cancer.

This clonotype is categorized as medium-sized. J is TRBJ1-2 and V is TRBV12-3 or TRBV12-4; maybe TRBD1 (6 bases). The CDR3 totals 13 residues. V lost 4 bases and J lost 2, with 8 bases in between. Written as DNA, the CDR3 is TGTGCCAGCAGTTCCCAGGGGAACTATGGCTACACCTTC. Translation gives CASSSQGNYGYTF.

This clonotype is medium-sized (0.01 to 0.1%). J is TRBJ1-2 and V is TRBV12-3 or TRBV12-4, with D possibly matching TRBD1 (5 bases). Trimming took off 5 bases at V and 5 bases at J, with 15 bases between the two ends. The CDR3 extends over 14 amino acids. The CDR3 protein is CASSPAGQWYGYTF. The CDR3 DNA follows: TGTGCCAGCAGTCCCGCGGGGCAGTGGTATGGCTACACCTTC.

By frequency in the sample, this clonotype is large. V and J are TRBV12-3 or TRBV12-4 and TRBJ1-2; no firm D call. The V gene lost 8 bases and the J gene lost 5 bases, with 15 bases spanning the gap. The CDR3 sequence is 13 residues long. The CDR3, as DNA: TGTGCCAGCTCACAGTCCAAAGCATATGGCTACACCTTC. This encodes CASSQSKAYGYTF.